This TCR beta chain was documented in a study of T-cell reconstitution after alpha-beta-depleted transplantation in children (TCRdb year 2016). For context, the study as a whole: Using TCR repertoire profiling, the study followed T-cell immune reconstitution in a quantitative way in children after TCRalphabeta/CD19-depleted allogeneic hematopoietic cell transplantation.

The germline V and J ends show losses of 4 bases and 4 bases respectively, and no gene match explains 10 bases of the junction. The cysteine opens and the phenylalanine closes a CDR3 of 15 amino acids. Only the CDR3 DNA is retained, 45 bases long and in frame from the first base. The germline V gene (reference sequence) provides CDR1 DFQATT and CDR2 SNEGSKA. This clonotype was counted ten times or more. The antigen it recognizes is unknown. No qualities accompany the bases; no much larger clone lies one base away. Receptor libraries were prepared by PCR. The instrument given in TCRdb is Illumina HiSeq 2500. TCR library preparation used molecular barcoding, with unique molecular identifiers applied to normalize quantification of the TCRbeta repertoire. TCRdb's own reprocessing of the public reads used fastp at Q25 and MiXCR and kept productive beta chains. Rows merge per CDR3 protein into single entries with the most common DNA and genes. The sample table lists some 200,000 distinct CDR3 sequences, about 6.3% of them with a count of one. The top ten hold around 3.1% of the sample.

This clonotype was sampled from a human donor who donated a stem cell graft to a child with Wiskott-Aldrich syndrome. The chain links TRBV20-1 with TRBJ1-2, with 9 bases matching TRBD1. The material was PBMCs from the stem cell graft donor, obtained from the stem cell graft. The CDR3 reads as follows: CSATLGQGTGYGYTF. The nucleotide sequence reads TGCAGTGCTACTTTGGGACAGGGAACGGGCTATGGCTACACCTTC.